This T cell receptor (beta chain) was profiled in a study of response to subunit inactivated influenza vaccine. V was cut by 0 bases and J by 7 bases, with 16 bases left in between. Germline CDR1 and CDR2: GTSNPN and SVGIG (reference sequence). The CDR3 is 14 amino acids. TCRdb re-called the RT-PCR reads through MiXCR, storing one row per CDR3 protein. The profile covers about 520,000 distinct CDR3 sequences, with 25% appearing a single time and 1.5% to 2% taken by the ten largest. This TCR was recovered from a man aged 50 or older who received an inactivated influenza vaccine. The V and J genes are TRBV30 and TRBJ2-7, with D maybe TRBD2 (5 bases). This material consisted of CD4+ T cells sorted from PBMCs, taken 5 days after vaccination. The CDR3 bases are TGTGCCTGGAGTGTCAAGGGTTTCGGAGGAGAGCAGTACTTC. It translates to CAWSVKGFGGEQYF.